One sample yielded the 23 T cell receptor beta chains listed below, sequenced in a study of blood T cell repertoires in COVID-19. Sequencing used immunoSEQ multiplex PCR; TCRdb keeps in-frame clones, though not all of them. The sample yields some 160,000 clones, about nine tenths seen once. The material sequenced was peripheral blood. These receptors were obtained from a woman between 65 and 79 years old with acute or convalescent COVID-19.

DNA of the CDR3: TGTGCCAGTAGAAAGCAGGGGGCAGTCGCTGAAGCTTTCTTT. This gives the protein CASRKQGAVAEAFF. J is TRBJ1-1 and V is TRBV19, with 8 bases that match TRBD1. With 6 bases clipped from V and 6 bases from J, the junction kept 9 bases outside the gene matches. The CDR3 has 14 amino acids. From germline, CDR1 is LNHDA and CDR2 SQIVND (reference sequence).

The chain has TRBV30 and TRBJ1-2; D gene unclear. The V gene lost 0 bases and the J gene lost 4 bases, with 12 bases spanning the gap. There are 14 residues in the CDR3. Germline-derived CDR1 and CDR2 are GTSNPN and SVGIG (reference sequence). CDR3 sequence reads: CAWSVLSRSYGYTF. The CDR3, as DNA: TGTGCCTGGAGTGTACTTTCTCGGAGCTATGGCTACACCTTC.

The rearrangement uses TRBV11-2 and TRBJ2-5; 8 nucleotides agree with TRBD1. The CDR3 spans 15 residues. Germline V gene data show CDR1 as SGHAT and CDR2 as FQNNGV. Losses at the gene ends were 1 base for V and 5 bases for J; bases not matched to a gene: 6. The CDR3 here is CASSLAGGWRETQYF. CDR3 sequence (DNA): TGTGCCAGCAGCTTAGCAGGGGGCTGGAGGGAGACCCAGTACTTC.

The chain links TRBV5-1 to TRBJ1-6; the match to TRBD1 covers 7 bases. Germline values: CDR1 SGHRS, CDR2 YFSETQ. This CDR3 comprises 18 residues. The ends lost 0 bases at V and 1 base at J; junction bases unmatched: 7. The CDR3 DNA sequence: TGCGCCAGCAGCTTGGAAGGGGGCGGAAGGTCCTATAATTCACCCCTCCACTTT. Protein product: CASSLEGGGRSYNSPLHF.

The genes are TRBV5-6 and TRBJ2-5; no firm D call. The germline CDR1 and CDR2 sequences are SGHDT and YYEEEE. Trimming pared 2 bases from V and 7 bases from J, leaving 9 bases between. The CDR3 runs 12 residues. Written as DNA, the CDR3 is TGTGCCAGCAGCTTAACGAGTGGGACCCAGTACTTC. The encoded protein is CASSLTSGTQYF.

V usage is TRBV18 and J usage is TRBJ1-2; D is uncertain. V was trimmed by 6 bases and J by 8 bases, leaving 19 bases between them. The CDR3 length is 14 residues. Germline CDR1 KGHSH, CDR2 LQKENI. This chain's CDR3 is CASSPRAGTRGYTF. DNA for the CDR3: TGTGCCAGCTCCCCTCGCGCCGGAACCAGGGGCTACACCTTC.

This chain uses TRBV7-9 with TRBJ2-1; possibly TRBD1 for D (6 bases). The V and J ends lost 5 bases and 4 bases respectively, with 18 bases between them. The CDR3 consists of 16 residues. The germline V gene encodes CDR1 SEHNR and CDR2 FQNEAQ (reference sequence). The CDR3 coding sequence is TGTGCCAGCAGCACCGCGTCGGACAGCAATTACAATGAGCAGTTCTTC. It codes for CASSTASDSNYNEQFF. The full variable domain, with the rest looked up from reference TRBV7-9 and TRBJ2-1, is DTGVSQNPRHKITKRGQNVTFRCDPISEHNRLYWYRQTLGQGPEFLTYFQNEAQLEKSRLLSDRFSAERPKGSFSTLEIQRTEQGDSAMYLCASSTASDSNYNEQFFGPGTRLTVL.

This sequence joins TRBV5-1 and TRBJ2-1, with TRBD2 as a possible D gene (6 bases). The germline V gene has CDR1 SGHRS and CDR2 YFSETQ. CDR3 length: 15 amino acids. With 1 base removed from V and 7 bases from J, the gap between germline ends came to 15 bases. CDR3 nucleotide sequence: TGCGCCAGCAGCTTGATGGCTAGCGCGGTAAATGAGCAGTTCTTC. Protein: CASSLMASAVNEQFF.

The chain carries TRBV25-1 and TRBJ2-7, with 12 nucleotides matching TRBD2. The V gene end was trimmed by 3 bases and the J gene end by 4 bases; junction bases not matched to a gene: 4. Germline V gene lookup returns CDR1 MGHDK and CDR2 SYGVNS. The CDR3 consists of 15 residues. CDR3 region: CASSEPGLAGYEQYF. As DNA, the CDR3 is TGTGCCAGCAGTGAGCCCGGACTAGCGGGATACGAGCAGTACTTC.

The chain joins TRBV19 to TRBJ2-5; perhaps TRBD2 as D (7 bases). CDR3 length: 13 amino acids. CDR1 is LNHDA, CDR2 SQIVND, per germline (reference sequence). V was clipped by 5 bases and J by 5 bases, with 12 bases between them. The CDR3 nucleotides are TGTGCCAGTAGTCGGGGGGCGGGGGAGACCCAGTACTTC. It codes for CASSRGAGETQYF.

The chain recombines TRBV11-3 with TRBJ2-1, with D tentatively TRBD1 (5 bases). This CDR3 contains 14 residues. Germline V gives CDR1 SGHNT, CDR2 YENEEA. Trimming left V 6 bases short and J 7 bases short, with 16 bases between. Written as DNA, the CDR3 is TGTGCCAGCAGTTCCGAACCGCAGGGTAATGAGCAGTTCTTC. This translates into CASSSEPQGNEQFF.

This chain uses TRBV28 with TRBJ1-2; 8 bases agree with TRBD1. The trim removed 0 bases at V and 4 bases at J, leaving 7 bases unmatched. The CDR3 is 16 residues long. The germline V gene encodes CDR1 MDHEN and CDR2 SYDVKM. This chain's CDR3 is CASSLWYGQGGYGYTF. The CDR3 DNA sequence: TGTGCCAGCAGTTTATGGTACGGACAGGGAGGCTATGGCTACACCTTC.

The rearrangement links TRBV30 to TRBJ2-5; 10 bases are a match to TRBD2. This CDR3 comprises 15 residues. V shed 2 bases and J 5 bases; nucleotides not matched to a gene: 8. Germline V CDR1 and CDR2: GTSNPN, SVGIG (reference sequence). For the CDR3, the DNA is TGTGCCTGGAGTCTCACTAGCGGGGTTCGTGAGACCCAGTACTTC. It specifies CAWSLTSGVRETQYF.

Here the CDR3 reads CASSIGTGPNYGYTF. The CDR3 bases are TGTGCCAGTAGTATCGGGACAGGGCCTAACTATGGCTACACCTTC. The chain joins TRBV19 to TRBJ1-2, with 9 nucleotides matching TRBD1. The CDR3 is 15 residues long. Germline CDR1 and CDR2: LNHDA and SQIVND (reference sequence). Trimming removed 3 bases from V and 0 bases from J; junction bases left unmatched: 2.

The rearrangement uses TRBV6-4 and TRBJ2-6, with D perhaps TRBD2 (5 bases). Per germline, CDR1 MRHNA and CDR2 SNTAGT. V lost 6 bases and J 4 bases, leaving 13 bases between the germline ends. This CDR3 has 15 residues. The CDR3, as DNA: TGTGCCAGCAGGAGCGGAAGACTCGGGGCCAACGTCCTGACTTTC. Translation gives CASRSGRLGANVLTF.

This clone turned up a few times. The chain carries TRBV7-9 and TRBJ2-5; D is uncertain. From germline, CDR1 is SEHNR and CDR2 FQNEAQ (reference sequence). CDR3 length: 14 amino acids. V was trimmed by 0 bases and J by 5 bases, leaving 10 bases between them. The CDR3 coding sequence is TGTGCCAGCAGCTTAGCTGGCGGTTATGAGACCCAGTACTTC. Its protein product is CASSLAGGYETQYF.

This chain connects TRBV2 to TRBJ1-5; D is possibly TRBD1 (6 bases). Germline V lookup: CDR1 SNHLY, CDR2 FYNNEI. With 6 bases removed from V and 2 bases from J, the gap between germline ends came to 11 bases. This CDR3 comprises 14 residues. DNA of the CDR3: TGTGCCAGCAGGGTACAGGGTGGCAATCAGCCCCAGCATTTT. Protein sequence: CASRVQGGNQPQHF.

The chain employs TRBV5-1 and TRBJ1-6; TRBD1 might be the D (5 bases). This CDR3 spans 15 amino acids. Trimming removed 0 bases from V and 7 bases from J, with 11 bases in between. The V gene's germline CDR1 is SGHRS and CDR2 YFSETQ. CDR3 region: CASSLAPEGNSPLHF. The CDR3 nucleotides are TGCGCCAGCAGCTTGGCCCCGGAGGGGAATTCACCCCTCCACTTT.

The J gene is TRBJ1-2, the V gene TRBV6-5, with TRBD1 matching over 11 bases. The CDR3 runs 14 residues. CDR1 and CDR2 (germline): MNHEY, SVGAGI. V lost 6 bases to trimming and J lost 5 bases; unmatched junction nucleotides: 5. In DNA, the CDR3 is TGTGCCAGCAGCGCGGGACAGGGGGTTTATGGCTACACCTTC. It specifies CASSAGQGVYGYTF.

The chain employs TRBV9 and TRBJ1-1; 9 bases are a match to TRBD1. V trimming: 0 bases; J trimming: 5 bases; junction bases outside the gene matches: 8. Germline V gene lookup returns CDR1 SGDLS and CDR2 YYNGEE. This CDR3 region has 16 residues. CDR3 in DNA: TGTGCCAGCAGCGTAGCTGGCGGACAGGGGAGAACTGAAGCTTTCTTT. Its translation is CASSVAGGQGRTEAFF. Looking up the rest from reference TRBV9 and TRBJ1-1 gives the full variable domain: DSGVTQTPKHLITATGQRVTLRCSPRSGDLSVYWYQQSLDQGLQFLIQYYNGEERAKGNILERFSAQQFPDLHSELNLSSLELGDSALYFCASSVAGGQGRTEAFFGQGTRLTVV.

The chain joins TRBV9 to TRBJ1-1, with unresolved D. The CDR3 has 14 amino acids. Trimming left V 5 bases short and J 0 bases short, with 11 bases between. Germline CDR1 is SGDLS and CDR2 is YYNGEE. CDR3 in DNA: TGTGCCAGCAGTCCCCGGGGAGTGAACACTGAAGCTTTCTTT. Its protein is CASSPRGVNTEAFF.

The CDR3 DNA reads TGTGCCAGCTTACTAGCGGGGACCTCCTACAATGAGCAGTTCTTC. Translation: CASLLAGTSYNEQFF. The chain employs TRBV18 and TRBJ2-1; 10 bases match TRBD2. The CDR3 has 15 residues. V was clipped by 7 bases and J by 0 bases; unmatched bases: 3. CDR1 and CDR2 from the germline V gene are KGHSH and LQKENI.

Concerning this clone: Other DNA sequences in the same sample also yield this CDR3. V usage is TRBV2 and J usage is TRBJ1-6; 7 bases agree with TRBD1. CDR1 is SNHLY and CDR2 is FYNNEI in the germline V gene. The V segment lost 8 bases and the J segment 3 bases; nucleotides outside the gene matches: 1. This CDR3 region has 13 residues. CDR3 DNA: TGTGCCAGCGGGACAGACTATAATTCACCCCTCCACTTT. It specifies CASGTDYNSPLHF.